Following are 8 T cell receptor beta chains from one sample sequenced in a study of T cell clonality in common variable immunodeficiency. Assay used: immunoSEQ multiplex PCR; TCRdb lists only in-frame clones, some missing. The table lists about 40,000 clones, with no singletons. The sample was peripheral blood mononuclear cells. Every receptor here comes from a person aged 18-70 years in good health.

The table lists this clone with many counts. The CDR3 end is not reached by the read, which stops 3 residues before it; the germline J gene fills it in. The rearrangement links TRBV29-1 to TRBJ1-2, with 9 bases that match TRBD1. Trimming cost V 5 bases and J 4 bases; bases outside gene matches: 8. Germline V gene data show CDR1 as SQVTM and CDR2 as ANQGSEA. The CDR3 extends over 14 amino acids. CDR3: CSVRPDRGGYGYTF. Incomplete CDR3 DNA: TGCAGCGTTCGACCGGACAGGGGAGGCTATGGC.

As regards this clone: The read comes to an end 3 residues before the CDR3 does, leaving the germline J gene to fill in the end. V usage is TRBV19 and J usage is TRBJ1-5; no reliable D call. The V gene's germline CDR1 is LNHDA and CDR2 SQIVND (reference sequence). Trimming stripped 3 bases from V and 5 bases from J, with 11 bases between. The CDR3 totals 14 residues. The CDR3 reads CASSIAAGYQPQHF. CDR3 DNA, as far as it was read: TGTGCCAGTAGTATCGCCGCCGGTTATCAGCCC.

On this clone itself: The read ends 3 residues early relative to the CDR3; the germline J gene fills the gap. The chain carries TRBV19 and TRBJ2-1; TRBD2 aligns across 10 bases. After removal of 7 bases from V and 1 base from J, the junction contained 10 bases not matched to a gene. Germline loops: CDR1 LNHDA, CDR2 SQIVND (reference sequence). The CDR3 loop spans 17 amino acids. The CDR3 bases that were read are TGTGCCAGTACCCGGACTAGCGGAGATAAGTCCTACAATGAG. Its protein product is CASTRTSGDKSYNE. The entire CDR3 reads CASTRTSGDKSYNEQFF.

This clone was counted a few times. The read gets to within 3 residues of the CDR3 end, and the germline J gene fills in the rest. The chain employs TRBV2 and TRBJ1-2, with D perhaps TRBD1 (5 bases). CDR3 length: 14 residues. Germline V CDR1 and CDR2: SNHLY, FYNNEI. The V end lost 7 bases, the J end lost 4 bases, and 16 bases lay between the germline ends. This CDR3 is CASKSTAGSYGYTF. CDR3 DNA, as far as it was read: TGTGCCAGCAAGTCGACAGCAGGTAGCTATGGC.

This clone was counted at least ten times. Read data end 3 residues before the CDR3 end; the end is taken from the germline J gene. The chain uses TRBV19 and TRBJ1-2, with D tentatively TRBD1 (6 bases). This CDR3 has 12 amino acids. Germline CDR1 and CDR2: LNHDA and SQIVND (reference sequence). The CDR3 reads CASSPRTEGYTF. The sequenced CDR3 bases are TGTGCCAGTAGTCCCAGGACAGAGGGC.

This clone was detected ten times or more. The read finishes 3 residues shy of the CDR3 end, and the germline J gene is used to complete it. The chain combines TRBV18 with TRBJ2-1, with 10 bases lining up with TRBD2. Germline CDR1 reads KGHSH; CDR2 reads LQKENI. V shed 1 base, J shed 3 bases, and the junction held 3 bases outside the gene matches. The length of the CDR3 is 16 residues. CDR3 DNA, as far as it was read: TGTGCCAGCTCACCACGTCTAGCGGGGGACTACAATGAG. It is translated as CASSPRLAGDYNE. The whole CDR3 reads CASSPRLAGDYNEQFF.

The CDR3 sequence is CSASEGAYGNTIYF. Incomplete CDR3 DNA: TGCAGTGCTAGCGAGGGGGCGTACGGAAACACC. The V call is TRBV20-1, the J call TRBJ1-3; TRBD1 aligns across 7 bases. Read sequence stops 3 residues before the CDR3 end, and the germline J gene provides the missing end. Germline V lookup: CDR1 DFQATT, CDR2 SNEGSKA (reference sequence). The V segment lost 3 bases and the J segment 4 bases; nucleotides outside the gene matches: 6. This CDR3 is built from 14 residues.

This clone appeared many times. The read ends 3 residues early relative to the CDR3; the germline J gene fills the gap. J is TRBJ1-2 and V is TRBV5-5; weak D call: TRBD1 (5 bases). This CDR3 comprises 13 residues. The germline gives CDR1 SGHKS, CDR2 YYEKEE (reference sequence). CDR3 DNA (partial): TGTGCCAGCAGCTTCCGACAGCCCTCACAC. Amino acids: CASSFRQPSH. The CDR3 in full is CASSFRQPSHYTF.